This T cell receptor (beta chain) is drawn from a study of blood T cells in healthy people across ages. This clonotype came up a few times. A sample-barcoded 5' primer and a J-beta primer mix were used in a second PCR of roughly 7 to 12 cycles. From the 5' RACE reads, TCRdb called clonotypes with MiXCR, one entry per CDR3 protein. The table has around 670,000 distinct CDR3 sequences, 25% to 35% seen once. The V end was cut by 0 bases, the J end by 5 bases, with 19 bases between. CDR3 length: 17 residues. CDR1 and CDR2 from the germline V gene are LNHNV and YYDKDF (reference sequence). The TCR was taken from a woman of 80 years or more in good health. What was sequenced was blood. The chain uses TRBV15 and TRBJ1-1; D is undetermined. The CDR3 loop reads CATSRDRTVGLGTEAFF. The CDR3 DNA reads as TGTGCCACCAGCAGAGATCGAACAGTCGGATTAGGGACTGAAGCTTTCTTT.